Presented here are 18 T cell receptor beta chains from one specimen sequenced in a study of T cell changes during pregnancy in multiple sclerosis. Measured with immunoSEQ multiplex PCR; TCRdb has only the in-frame clones, and not every one. The sample lists around 50,000 clones, about nine tenths occurring once. Specimen: CD4+ T cells from peripheral blood mononuclear cells, collected after pregnancy. All receptors come from a female donor in good health, enrolled as a control in a pregnancy study.

The V call is TRBV7-9, the J call TRBJ1-2, with D maybe TRBD1 (6 bases). Per germline, CDR1 SEHNR and CDR2 FQNEAQ (reference sequence). V was cut by 1 base and J by 8 bases, with 14 bases left in between. The CDR3 spans 14 residues. The CDR3 DNA is TGTGCCAGCAGCTTAGAGTCAGGGGAGCCCGGCTACACCTTC. Translated, it gives CASSLESGEPGYTF. The complete variable domain, with remaining parts taken from reference TRBV7-9 and TRBJ1-2, reads DTGVSQNPRHKITKRGQNVTFRCDPISEHNRLYWYRQTLGQGPEFLTYFQNEAQLEKSRLLSDRFSAERPKGSFSTLEIQRTEQGDSAMYLCASSLESGEPGYTFGSGTRLTVV.

The rearrangement links TRBV6-4 to TRBJ2-2; D might be TRBD2 (6 bases). Between the trimmed V and J ends, which lost 4 bases and 6 bases, there was a span of 12 bases. The CDR3 spans 14 residues. Per the germline V gene, CDR1 is MRHNA and CDR2 is SNTAGT. The DNA for the CDR3 is TGTGCCAGCAGTGTGGAGGGGATGGCCGGGGAGCTGTTTTTT. Protein product: CASSVEGMAGELFF.

The chain carries TRBV5-1 and TRBJ2-3; 11 bases are a match to TRBD2. In germline, CDR1 is SGHRS, CDR2 YFSETQ. V shed 0 bases and J 2 bases; nucleotides not matched to a gene: 2. The CDR3 is 16 residues long. The CDR3 region has the DNA TGCGCCAGCAGCTTGGGACTAGCGGGACCCACAGATACGCAGTATTTT. It translates to CASSLGLAGPTDTQYF. The whole variable domain, remainder taken from reference TRBV5-1 and TRBJ2-3, is KAGVTQTPRYLIKTRGQQVTLSCSPISGHRSVSWYQQTPGQGLQFLFEYFSETQRNKGNFPGRFSGRQFSNSRSEMNVSTLELGDSALYLCASSLGLAGPTDTQYFGPGTRLTVL.

The chain uses TRBV19 and TRBJ1-5; no firm D call. V dropped 4 bases and J dropped 0 bases, with 10 bases sitting between them. The CDR3 runs 15 residues. The germline CDR1 and CDR2 sequences are LNHDA and SQIVND (reference sequence). Written as DNA, the CDR3 is TGTGCCAGTAGTACATCAGAGGGTAGCAATCAGCCCCAGCATTTT. As protein: CASSTSEGSNQPQHF.

The chain carries TRBV14 and TRBJ2-6; D call uncertain. The CDR3 is 16 amino acids. CDR1 and CDR2 from the germline V gene are SGHDN and FVKESK. V was pared by 3 bases and J by 2 bases, with 11 bases between. CDR3 in amino acids: CASSHRVTAGANVLTF. The CDR3 nucleotides are TGTGCCAGCAGCCACAGAGTCACAGCTGGGGCCAACGTCCTGACTTTC.

This clone was detected once. As DNA, the CDR3 is TGTGCCAGCAGATTAGCGGGCTCCACCGGGGAGCTGTTTTTT. Translating gives CASRLAGSTGELFF. The V call is TRBV9, the J call TRBJ2-2; 7 bases are a match to TRBD2. Germline assignment: CDR1 SGDLS and CDR2 YYNGEE. Losses at the gene ends were 5 bases for V and 4 bases for J; bases not matched to a gene: 5. The CDR3 is made up of 14 amino acids.

This rearrangement joins TRBV19 to TRBJ1-5; TRBD1 matches 7 bases. V was pared by 6 bases and J by 4 bases, with 9 bases of the junction left unmatched. The V gene's germline CDR1 is LNHDA and CDR2 SQIVND (reference sequence). This CDR3 spans 15 amino acids. CDR3 sequence: CASSLGQAGNQPQHF. CDR3 sequence (DNA): TGTGCCAGTAGCCTTGGACAGGCCGGAAATCAGCCCCAGCATTTT.

By share of the sample, this clone is medium-sized. This sequence joins TRBV18 and TRBJ1-6, with 9 bases matching TRBD1. The CDR3 is 14 residues long. Germline V gives CDR1 KGHSH, CDR2 LQKENI. V was pared by 4 bases and J by 6 bases, with 1 base of the junction left unmatched. The CDR3: CASSQDRGNSPLHF. The CDR3 DNA sequence: TGTGCCAGCTCACAGGACAGGGGTAATTCACCCCTCCACTTT. The full variable domain, with the rest looked up from reference TRBV18 and TRBJ1-6, is NAGVMQNPRHLVRRRGQEARLRCSPMKGHSHVYWYRQLPEEGLKFMVYLQKENIIDESGMPKERFSAEFPKEGPSILRIQQVVRGDSAAYFCASSQDRGNSPLHFGNGTRLTVT.

This chain links TRBV2 with TRBJ1-2; D possibly corresponds to TRBD1 (5 bases). This CDR3 region has 13 residues. From germline, CDR1 is SNHLY and CDR2 FYNNEI. V lost 4 bases and J lost 8, with 14 bases in between. CDR3 sequence: CASSGAGPLGYTF. The DNA of the CDR3 is TGTGCCAGCAGTGGGGCGGGGCCCTTGGGCTACACCTTC.

This clone has only one observation. The gene calls are TRBV12-5 and TRBJ1-2; 7 bases are a match to TRBD1. Per germline, CDR1 LGHNT and CDR2 FRNRAP. The CDR3 is 13 amino acids. V lost 6 bases to trimming and J lost 4 bases; unmatched junction nucleotides: 5. The CDR3 here is CASGSTGTYGYTF. The CDR3 region has the DNA TGTGCTAGTGGATCGACAGGGACCTATGGCTACACCTTC. The full variable domain, rest sourced from reference TRBV12-5 and TRBJ1-2, is DARVTQTPRHKVTEMGQEVTMRCQPILGHNTVFWYRQTMMQGLELLAYFRNRAPLDDSGMPKDRFSAEMPDATLATLKIQPSEPRDSAVYFCASGSTGTYGYTFGSGTRLTVV.

J is TRBJ2-5 and V is TRBV25-1; D is undetermined. There are 17 residues in the CDR3. The V gene lost 1 base and the J gene lost 1 base, with 16 bases spanning the gap. Per germline, CDR1 MGHDK and CDR2 SYGVNS. The CDR3 nucleotides are TGTGCCAGCAGTGAATCGGTCAGGCCCGCAACCCAAGAGACCCAGTACTTC. Its translation is CASSESVRPATQETQYF.

The chain carries TRBV2 and TRBJ2-3; possible D gene TRBD2, 5 bases. Germline CDR1 reads SNHLY; CDR2 reads FYNNEI. The CDR3 contains 15 residues. Trimming pared 6 bases from V and 0 bases from J, leaving 13 bases between. CDR3 DNA sequence: TGTGCCAGCAGGGGGAGCGCGTCTAGCACAGATACGCAGTATTTT. It is translated as CASRGSASSTDTQYF.

The chain uses TRBV5-4 and TRBJ2-1; 11 bases fit TRBD2. Per germline, CDR1 SGHNT and CDR2 YYREEE (reference sequence). V lost 1 base to trimming and J lost 4 bases; unmatched junction nucleotides: 4. There are 16 residues in the CDR3. CDR3: CASSLSSGGSYNEQFF. The CDR3, as DNA: TGTGCCAGCAGCTTGTCTAGCGGGGGGTCGTACAATGAGCAGTTCTTC.

This chain connects TRBV5-1 to TRBJ2-3, with a possible D match to TRBD2 (6 bases). Germline V gene sequence: CDR1 SGHRS, CDR2 YFSETQ. The CDR3 runs to 14 residues. The ends were cut back, 5 bases at V and 2 bases at J, with 12 bases in the middle. The CDR3 DNA follows: TGCGCCAGCAGGAGGGACTCCACCACAGATACGCAGTATTTT. This encodes CASRRDSTTDTQYF.

This clone has only one observation. V is TRBV15 and J is TRBJ2-3; D unclear. Germline assignment: CDR1 LNHNV and CDR2 YYDKDF (reference sequence). The CDR3 has 12 amino acids. V lost 1 base and J 7 bases, leaving 6 bases between the germline ends. The CDR3 nucleotides read TGTGCCACCAGCAGAGGGCGGAATACGCAGTATTTT. The encoded protein is CATSRGRNTQYF.

The chain joins TRBV7-6 to TRBJ2-3; 8 bases agree with TRBD1. This CDR3 contains 17 residues. V lost 1 base to trimming and J lost 2 bases; unmatched junction nucleotides: 8. Per the germline V gene, CDR1 is SGHVS and CDR2 is FNYEAQ. The DNA for the CDR3 is TGTGCCAGCAGCTTAGAAGGGACAGGCGCTTACACAGATACGCAGTATTTT. Its translation is CASSLEGTGAYTDTQYF. The full variable domain, rest sourced from reference TRBV7-6 and TRBJ2-3, is GAGVSQSPRYKVTKRGQDVALRCDPISGHVSLYWYRQALGQGPEFLTYFNYEAQQDKSGLPNDRFSAERPEGSISTLTIQRTEQRDSAMYRCASSLEGTGAYTDTQYFGPGTRLTVL.

The table lists this clone with a count of one. The genes are TRBV28 and TRBJ1-3; 7 bases are shared with TRBD1. The CDR3 contains 13 residues. The germline CDR1 and CDR2 sequences are MDHEN and SYDVKM. The ends lost 10 bases at V and 3 bases at J; junction bases unmatched: 6. CDR3 sequence: CATRQGIGNTIYF. The DNA of the CDR3 is TGTGCCACCAGACAGGGCATTGGAAACACCATATATTTT. Variable domain in full (rest from reference TRBV28 and TRBJ1-3): DVKVTQSSRYLVKRTGEKVFLECVQDMDHENMFWYRQDPGLGLRLIYFSYDVKMKEKGDIPEGYSVSREKKERFSLILESASTNQTSMYLCATRQGIGNTIYFGEGSWLTVV.

The rearrangement links TRBV18 to TRBJ2-1; 7 bases agree with TRBD1. Germline lookup yields CDR1 KGHSH and CDR2 LQKENI. This CDR3 region has 15 residues. The V and J ends lost 6 bases and 5 bases, in that order; junction bases with no gene match: 10. As DNA, the CDR3 is TGTGCCAGCTCCCCTCAACAGGGGACGGACAATGAGCAGTTCTTC. It yields the protein CASSPQQGTDNEQFF. Together with reference TRBV18 and TRBJ2-1, the CDR3 gives the full variable domain: NAGVMQNPRHLVRRRGQEARLRCSPMKGHSHVYWYRQLPEEGLKFMVYLQKENIIDESGMPKERFSAEFPKEGPSILRIQQVVRGDSAAYFCASSPQQGTDNEQFFGPGTRLTVL.